This T cell receptor (beta chain) appears in the sequencing data of a study of cytomegalovirus exposure and HLA in healthy donors. Study-level findings and limits: Within the 120 validation repertoires, first-cohort TCR clusters tended to co-occur, according to a later analysis. The classifier was said to identify cytomegalovirus status with high specificity and sensitivity.

Measured with immunoSEQ multiplex PCR; TCRdb has only the in-frame clones, and not every one. The table has around 100,000 clones, 85% seen once. This CDR3 contains 13 residues. The V end lost 2 bases, the J end lost 6 bases, and 7 bases lay between the germline ends. Per germline, CDR1 SGHTA and CDR2 FQGTGA. Comment on this clone: Its antigen remains unknown.

These donors were members of the approximately 110-subject validation cohort, a group separate from the roughly 670-subject first cohort. The sample consisted of PBMCs. This sequence joins TRBV7-3 and TRBJ2-2; perhaps TRBD1 as D (6 bases). This sequence originates from a man aged 18 to 29 in good health and CMV-seropositive. CDR3 loop: CASSLAGAGELFF. CDR3 DNA: TGTGCCAGCAGCTTAGCAGGGGCCGGGGAGCTGTTTTTT.